The rows below give T cell receptor beta chains drawn from one sample of a study of blood T cell repertoires in COVID-19. The assay was immunoSEQ multiplex PCR, and TCRdb's table has in-frame clones only and misses some. The sample has about 94,000 clones; about 80% are singletons. Input material: peripheral blood. The receptor set was obtained from a human donor in a cohort sampled during active COVID-19. The CDR3 runs from the conserved cysteine through the conserved F or W. A D gene is named only where the DNA matches it firmly. Size values are once, few and many counts, or a class for expanded clones, and some rows have none.

>NA|TRBJ1-2|NA|TRBV7-8
TGTGCCAGCAGCTCAGACTTTAGCGGCTACACCTTC
CASSSDFSGYTF
>NA|TRBJ1-1|NA|TRBV11-3
TGTGCCAGCAGCTTTTCCATAGGTACGGGAAACACTGAAGCTTTCTTT
CASSFSIGTGNTEAFF
>NA|TRBJ1-3|NA|TRBV4-3
TGCGCCAGCAGCCAAGTTCAGGGGAGGGTCGGAAACACCATATATTTT
CASSQVQGRVGNTIYF
>NA|TRBJ2-2|TRBD2|TRBV18
TGTGCCAGCTCACCATCGCAAGCGGGAAGCGGGGAGCTGTTTTTT
CASSPSQAGSGELFF
>NA|TRBJ1-6|NA|TRBV6-5
TGTGCCAGCAGTGACTCGGGGGAGGAATCACCCCTCCACTTT
CASSDSGEESPLHF
>NA|TRBJ1-6|NA|TRBV5-6
TGTGCCAGCAGCTTGGGGACAGCAAGGGTTATTTCACCCCTCCACTTT
CASSLGTARVISPLHF
>NA|TRBJ1-2|NA|TRBV6-1
TGTGCCAGCAGCGAGGGCCTTAACTATGGCTACACCTTC
CASSEGLNYGYTF
>few|TRBJ1-2|NA|TRBV2
TGTGCCAGCAGTGAAGAACGGGCGCCGGGAGGCTACACCTTC
CASSEERAPGGYTF
>NA|TRBJ2-6|TRBD1|TRBV7-2
TGTGCCAGCAGCTTGGGACAGGGGCCCAGGAGCTCTGGGGCCAACGTCCTGACTTTC
CASSLGQGPRSSGANVLTF
>NA|TRBJ2-7|NA|TRBV4-3
TGCGCCAGCAGCCAAGGCGTGCGAACCTACGAGCAGTACTTC
CASSQGVRTYEQYF
>NA|TRBJ2-7|TRBD2|TRBV14
TGTGCCAGCAGCCAAGCCCCTCGGGAGGGCTACGAGCAGTACTTC
CASSQAPREGYEQYF
>once|TRBJ2-7|TRBD2|TRBV11-2
TGTGCCAGCAGCCCCAAGGGGTTTCTAGCGGGGTTATACGAGCAGTACTTC
CASSPKGFLAGLYEQYF
>NA|TRBJ2-1|TRBD2|TRBV3-1/TRBV3-2
TGTGCCAGCAGCCAAAGAAAAGCGGGACGTATGTATGAGCAGTTCTTC
CASSQRKAGRMYEQFF
>NA|TRBJ2-7|TRBD2|TRBV10-1
TGCGCCAGCAGTGAGTCCTCAAGCGGGAGGCCCTCCTACGAGCAGTACTTC
CASSESSSGRPSYEQYF
>many|TRBJ1-2|NA|TRBV28
TGTGCCAGCAGTTTATTTCAGGGGCCGGATGGCTACACCTTC
CASSLFQGPDGYTF
>NA|TRBJ1-2|TRBD1|TRBV7-6
TGTGCCAGCAGCGACAGGGGAGGATATGGCTACACCTTC
CASSDRGGYGYTF
>NA|TRBJ2-7|NA|TRBV4-3
TGCGCCAGCAGCCAAGACAGGCGGGCCTACGAGCAGTACTTC
CASSQDRRAYEQYF